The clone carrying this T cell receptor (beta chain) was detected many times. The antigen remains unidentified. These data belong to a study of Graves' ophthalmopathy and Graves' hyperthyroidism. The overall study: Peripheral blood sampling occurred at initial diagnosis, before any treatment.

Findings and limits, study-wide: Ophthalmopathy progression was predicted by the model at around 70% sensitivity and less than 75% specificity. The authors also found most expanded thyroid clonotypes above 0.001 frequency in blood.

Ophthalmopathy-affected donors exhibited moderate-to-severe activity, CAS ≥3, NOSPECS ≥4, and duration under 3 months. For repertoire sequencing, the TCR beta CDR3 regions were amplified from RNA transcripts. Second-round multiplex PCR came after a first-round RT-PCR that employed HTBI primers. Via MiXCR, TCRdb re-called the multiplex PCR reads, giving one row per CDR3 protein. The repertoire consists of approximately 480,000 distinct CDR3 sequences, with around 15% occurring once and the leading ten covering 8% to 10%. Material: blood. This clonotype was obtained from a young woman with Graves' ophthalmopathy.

This CDR3 reads CASRIQGYEQYF. The CDR3 bases are TGTGCCAGCAGGATACAGGGTTACGAGCAGTACTTC. The genes are TRBV28 and TRBJ2-7; maybe TRBD1 (6 bases). With 6 bases removed from V and 4 bases from J, the gap between germline ends came to 10 bases. The CDR3 sequence is 12 residues long. The V gene's germline CDR1 is MDHEN and CDR2 SYDVKM.